This T cell receptor (beta chain) was documented in a study of cytomegalovirus exposure and HLA in healthy donors. For the study at large: Earlier sequencing of around 190 million T cells yielded 100 million to 140 million unique TCR beta sequences.

This CDR3 contains 12 residues. Germline CDR1 and CDR2: ENHRY and SYGVKD. V lost 2 bases and J lost 4, with 6 bases in between. PCR amplification relied on 60 Vbeta primers (plus 13 Jbeta primers). Some clones are missing from TCRdb's copy, which holds only in-frame ones; the method was immunoSEQ multiplex PCR. This table has more than 85,000 clones, approximately 69% appearing once. The chain couples TRBV10-3 to TRBJ2-7; maybe TRBD2 (5 bases). The clonotype comes from a female donor in good health and CMV-seronegative. The sample comprised PBMCs. The CDR3 is CAISEEGYEQYF. CDR3 nucleotide sequence: TGTGCCATCAGTGAGGAGGGTTACGAGCAGTACTTC.